The rows below give T cell receptor beta chains drawn from one sample of a study of CD8 T cells in ankylosing spondylitis. TCRdb re-called the 5' RACE reads with MiXCR, one entry per CDR3 protein. The data hold 290,000 or so distinct CDR3 sequences, with less than 25% observed a single time. The material sequenced was blood, either unsorted or a sorted T cell fraction (not recorded which). The receptors shown here come from a female donor with ankylosing spondylitis or in good health (not recorded which). Both conserved end residues are part of each CDR3. Fields, in order: CDR3 protein, CDR3 DNA, V gene, J gene, clone size, D gene. D genes are given only for firm matches. Rows give clone size only sometimes, using once, few, many, or a class for an expanded clone.

CASSASTGVHEQYF	TGTGCCAGCAGCGCTTCGACAGGGGTCCACGAGCAGTACTTC	TRBV7-9	TRBJ2-7	few	TRBD1
CASSYEGRYEQYF	TGTGCCAGCAGTTATGAAGGACGGTACGAGCAGTACTTC	TRBV6-2/TRBV6-3	TRBJ2-7	-	-
CASNQGVQETQYF	TGTGCCAGTAACCAGGGGGTCCAAGAGACCCAGTACTTC	TRBV25-1	TRBJ2-5	-	TRBD1
CASSLALSVEQYF	TGTGCCAGCAGCTTAGCCCTCTCCGTGGAGCAGTACTTC	TRBV7-2	TRBJ2-7	-	-
CASSLKLNYGYTF	TGTGCCAGCAGTTTGAAACTTAACTATGGCTACACCTTC	TRBV12-3/TRBV12-4	TRBJ1-2	few	-
CSARGGGTYEQYF	TGCAGTGCTAGAGGCGGGGGAACCTACGAGCAGTACTTC	TRBV20-1	TRBJ2-7	-	TRBD2
CASNLQRDYGYTF	TGTGCCAGCAATCTCCAGAGAGATTATGGCTACACCTTC	TRBV2	TRBJ1-2	few	-
CSARDKGQGAGTEAFF	TGCAGTGCTAGAGATAAGGGACAGGGGGCAGGCACTGAAGCTTTCTTT	TRBV20-1	TRBJ1-1	few	TRBD1
CASSQDIQTYEQYF	TGCGCCAGCAGCCAAGATATCCAAACCTACGAGCAGTACTTC	TRBV4-3	TRBJ2-7	-	-
CATKTSGYNEQFF	TGTGCCACCAAGACTAGCGGCTACAATGAGCAGTTCTTC	TRBV6-1	TRBJ2-1	few	TRBD2
CASRAAYGYTF	TGTGCCAGCAGAGCAGCCTATGGCTACACCTTC	TRBV6-2/TRBV6-3	TRBJ1-2	few	-
CASTTLNSNQPQHF	TGTGCCAGCACTACGTTGAATAGCAATCAGCCCCAGCATTTT	TRBV2	TRBJ1-5	-	-
CASSLRVMYQETQYF	TGTGCCAGCAGCTTAAGGGTCATGTACCAAGAGACCCAGTACTTC	TRBV5-6	TRBJ2-5	-	-
CASSQRGWSVSGGLTDTQYF	TGTGCCAGCAGCCAAAGGGGTTGGAGCGTTAGCGGGGGACTCACAGATACGCAGTATTTT	TRBV3-1	TRBJ2-3	few	TRBD2
CASSLEAGYSRGTQYF	TGTGCCAGCAGCTTAGAAGCAGGCTACTCCAGGGGGACCCAGTACTTC	TRBV7-2	TRBJ2-5	few	-
CASSRTNSYEQYF	TGTGCCAGCAGTAGGACTAACTCCTACGAGCAGTACTTC	TRBV6-2/TRBV6-3	TRBJ2-7	-	-
CATRRLGFYNEQFF	TGTGCCACTCGAAGACTAGGTTTCTACAATGAGCAGTTCTTC	TRBV6-1	TRBJ2-1	many	-
CSADGQGTAYEQYF	TGCAGTGCTGACGGACAGGGTACCGCCTACGAGCAGTACTTC	TRBV20-1	TRBJ2-7	many	TRBD1
CASSQCDRYSEAFF	TGCGCCAGCAGTCAATGTGACAGATATTCTGAAGCTTTCTTT	TRBV23-1	TRBJ1-1	-	-
CASSYRGGDTQYF	TGTGCCAGCAGTTATCGGGGGGGAGATACGCAGTATTTT	TRBV12-3/TRBV12-4	TRBJ2-3	-	TRBD2
CASSPSGTARETQYF	TGTGCCAGCAGCCCTTCCGGGACAGCGAGGGAGACCCAGTACTTC	TRBV7-2	TRBJ2-5	few	TRBD1
CSVSTGISGNTIYF	TGCAGCGTCTCCACAGGGATCTCTGGAAACACCATATATTTT	TRBV29-1	TRBJ1-3	many	-
CASNYRRTEAFF	TGTGCCAGCAACTATCGAAGGACTGAAGCTTTCTTT	TRBV5-6	TRBJ1-1	few	-
CASTATSGRGDTGELFF	TGTGCCAGCACCGCGACTAGCGGGAGGGGCGACACCGGGGAGCTGTTTTTT	TRBV6-1	TRBJ2-2	-	TRBD2
CAWSSGAGDQPQHF	TGTGCCTGGAGTAGTGGCGCGGGGGATCAGCCCCAGCATTTT	TRBV30	TRBJ1-5	few	-
CASSQGLGYEQYF	TGTGCCAGCAGCCAAGGTCTGGGGTACGAGCAGTACTTC	TRBV3-1	TRBJ2-7	-	-
CASSPIKQLKVDTQYF	TGTGCCAGCAGCCCTATCAAGCAATTAAAGGTAGATACGCAGTATTTT	TRBV7-9	TRBJ2-3	few	-
CASSDTLSYNEQFF	TGCGCCAGCTCCGACACGCTTTCCTACAATGAGCAGTTCTTC	TRBV5-1	TRBJ2-1	-	-
CASSPPLLAGAADTQYF	TGTGCCAGCAGTCCCCCTCTCCTAGCGGGAGCAGCAGATACGCAGTATTTT	TRBV6-2/TRBV6-3	TRBJ2-3	few	TRBD2
CSARDRGQGPYEQYF	TGCAGTGCTAGAGATCGGGGACAGGGGCCCTACGAGCAGTACTTC	TRBV20-1	TRBJ2-7	-	TRBD1
CASSARDGSYTGELFF	TGTGCCAGCAGCGCCCGGGACGGATCCTACACCGGGGAGCTGTTTTTT	TRBV9	TRBJ2-2	-	-
CASTISGRHSYEQYF	TGTGCCAGCACTATAAGCGGGAGGCACTCCTACGAGCAGTACTTC	TRBV12-3/TRBV12-4	TRBJ2-7	few	TRBD2
CASRIGTPASGTYEQYF	TGTGCCAGCAGGATCGGAACCCCTGCTAGCGGAACCTACGAGCAGTACTTC	TRBV13	TRBJ2-7	-	TRBD2
CAWDRALETQYF	TGTGCCTGGGACAGGGCGTTAGAGACCCAGTACTTC	TRBV30	TRBJ2-5	few	TRBD1
CATSRDRPGVGTDTQYF	TGTGCCACCAGCAGAGATCGGCCCGGAGTGGGCACAGATACGCAGTATTTT	TRBV15	TRBJ2-3	-	-
CSAQTGNEQFF	TGCAGTGCCCAGACCGGGAATGAGCAGTTCTTC	TRBV20-1	TRBJ2-1	few	-
CRDIGMNTEAFF	TGCAGAGATATAGGGATGAACACTGAAGCTTTCTTT	TRBV29-1	TRBJ1-1	few	-
CSLIAGSYNEQFF	TGCAGTTTGATCGCGGGTTCCTACAATGAGCAGTTCTTC	TRBV20-1	TRBJ2-1	-	-
CATSERTVLSYEQYF	TGTGCCACCAGTGAGAGGACCGTCCTCTCCTACGAGCAGTACTTC	TRBV24-1	TRBJ2-7	few	-
CASSPGLGRSSTF	TGTGCCAGCAGTCCCGGGTTAGGGCGTTCTAGCACCTTC	TRBV12-3/TRBV12-4	TRBJ1-2	few	-
CSARGTGENTEAFF	TGCAGTGCTAGGGGGACAGGGGAGAACACTGAAGCTTTCTTT	TRBV20-1	TRBJ1-1	few	TRBD1
CSAQLSGLTYEQYF	TGCAGTGCGCAACTTAGCGGTTTAACCTACGAGCAGTACTTC	TRBV20-1	TRBJ2-7	many	-
CASSSTSGNYDQYF	TGCGCCAGCAGCTCGACTAGCGGCAACTACGATCAGTACTTC	TRBV5-1	TRBJ2-7	once	TRBD2
CASSSLGTKKQETQYF	TGCGCCAGCAGCTCCCTTGGGACTAAAAAACAAGAGACCCAGTACTTC	TRBV5-1	TRBJ2-5	-	TRBD2
CASSLEEWSQLAGGYTF	TGTGCCAGCAGTTTAGAAGAATGGAGTCAGTTGGCGGGTGGCTACACCTTC	TRBV12-3/TRBV12-4	TRBJ1-2	many	-
CSARDRLAGYNEQFF	TGCAGTGCTAGAGATCGACTAGCGGGTTACAATGAGCAGTTCTTC	TRBV20-1	TRBJ2-1	many	TRBD2